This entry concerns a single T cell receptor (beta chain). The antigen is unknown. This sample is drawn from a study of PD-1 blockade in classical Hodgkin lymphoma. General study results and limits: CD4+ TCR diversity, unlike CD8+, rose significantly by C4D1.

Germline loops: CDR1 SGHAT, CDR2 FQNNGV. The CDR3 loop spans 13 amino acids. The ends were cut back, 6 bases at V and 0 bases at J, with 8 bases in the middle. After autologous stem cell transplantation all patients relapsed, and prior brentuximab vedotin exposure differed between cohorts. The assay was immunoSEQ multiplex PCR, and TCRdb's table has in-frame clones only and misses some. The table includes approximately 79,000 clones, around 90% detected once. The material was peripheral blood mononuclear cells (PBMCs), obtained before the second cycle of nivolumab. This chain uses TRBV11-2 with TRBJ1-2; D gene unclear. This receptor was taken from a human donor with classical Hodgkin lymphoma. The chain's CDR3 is CASSLTANYGYTF. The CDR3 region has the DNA TGTGCCAGCAGTTTAACAGCTAACTATGGCTACACCTTC. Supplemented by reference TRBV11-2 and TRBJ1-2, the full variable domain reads EAGVAQSPRYKIIEKRQSVAFWCNPISGHATLYWYQQILGQGPKLLIQFQNNGVVDDSQLPKDRFSAERLKGVDSTLKIQPAKLEDSAVYLCASSLTANYGYTFGSGTRLTVV.